This record looks at one T cell receptor beta chain sequence and its context. Unique molecular identifiers were incorporated into the prepared TCRbeta library. TCRdb redid the calling of the PCR reads with MiXCR, one entry per CDR3 protein. The sample has hundreds of thousands of distinct CDR3 sequences, 23% seen once. In germline, CDR1 is SNHLY, CDR2 FYNNEI. This CDR3 spans 15 amino acids. The V gene end was trimmed by 5 bases and the J gene end by 4 bases; junction bases not matched to a gene: 9. The data stem from a study of T-cell reconstitution after alpha-beta-depleted transplantation in children.

The sequences come from PBMCs, mostly from graft donor cells, collected 360 days after TCRalphabeta/CD19-depleted stem cell transplant. This chain connects TRBV2 to TRBJ2-3; 7 bases fit TRBD1. This clonotype originated in a boy younger than two who had a stem cell transplant for acute myeloid leukemia, so the T cells may come from the graft donor. The CDR3: CASSYHRGPADTQYF. The CDR3 nucleotides read TGTGCCAGCAGTTACCACAGGGGTCCGGCAGATACGCAGTATTTT.